This T cell receptor beta chain was found in a study of blood T cell repertoires in COVID-19. From germline, CDR1 is LGHDT and CDR2 YNNKEL (reference sequence). V gave up 1 base and J gave up 3 bases, with 10 bases separating them. This CDR3 comprises 15 residues. Measured with immunoSEQ multiplex PCR; TCRdb has only the in-frame clones, and not every one. This sample carries approximately 190,000 clones, around 83% of them seen once, and the ten largest clones take 3% to 3.5%. Each participant's cohort was designated according to participant-reported clinical history. Sequences were obtained from PBMCs or T cells enriched from blood (not recorded which). The receptor was isolated from a woman under 40 who had been exposed to COVID-19. The V and J genes are TRBV3-1 (or the pseudogene TRBV3-2) and TRBJ1-3; tentatively, D is TRBD1 (6 bases). The CDR3 region is CASSQGTVYGNTIYF. The CDR3 coding sequence is TGTGCCAGCAGCCAAGGGACAGTCTATGGAAACACCATATATTTT.